This T cell receptor (beta chain) was recovered during a study of blood T cell repertoires in COVID-19. For the study at large: Material from acute and convalescent COVID-19 was sourced from the United States, Italy and Spain. Nucleic acid was either cDNA or gDNA, and it came from T cells, B-cell-depleted T cells, or PBMCs.

J lost 4 bases, V lost 2 bases, and 0 bases had no gene match. Germline lookup yields CDR1 SGHNT and CDR2 YENEEA. The length of the CDR3 is 14 residues. Generated by immunoSEQ multiplex PCR, the TCRdb table keeps only in-frame clones and is missing some. The sample lists around 250,000 clones, 82% occurring once. Sequenced input: peripheral blood. This receptor was taken from a woman between 18 and 29 years old with acute or convalescent COVID-19. The rearrangement joins TRBV11-3 to TRBJ2-3; 10 bases match TRBD2. The DNA of the CDR3 is TGTGCCAGCAGCTTACTAGCGGGAGCAGATACGCAGTATTTT. Translated, it gives CASSLLAGADTQYF.